The 20 T cell receptor beta chains presented below share a single source sample, sequenced in a study of regulatory T cells in long-lasting Graves disease. Time point in this sample: persistent/refractory GD, antithyroid drugs over 5 years with positive TRAb. Preparation of the TCR library used RNA extracted from PBMCs. According to the study, TCR beta libraries were built with iRepertoire HTBI primers and CDR3-region Arm-PCR. TCRdb processed the multiplex PCR reads anew with MiXCR; each CDR3 protein has one entry. Here the sample spans around 300,000 distinct CDR3 sequences, around 23% being singletons. The material sequenced was peripheral blood mononuclear cells (PBMCs), taken when the disease was refractory, from a patient treated with antithyroid drugs. Receptors originate from a female donor with Graves disease.

Many counts were recorded for this clonotype. V is TRBV7-9 and J is TRBJ2-7, with D possibly matching TRBD1 (5 bases). The CDR3 has 15 residues. The V end lost 1 base, the J end lost 2 bases, and 12 bases lay between the germline ends. Germline CDR1 reads SEHNR; CDR2 reads FQNEAQ (reference sequence). CDR3 sequence: CASSLGQTVAYEQYF. CDR3 in DNA: TGTGCCAGCAGCTTAGGTCAGACAGTTGCCTACGAGCAGTACTTC.

This clonotype was recorded many times. This chain links TRBV11-2 with TRBJ1-1; no reliable D call. The length of the CDR3 is 15 residues. Trimming left V 0 bases short and J 2 bases short, with 10 bases between. Germline loops: CDR1 SGHAT, CDR2 FQNNGV. CDR3 sequence: CASSLDLGENTEAFF. The DNA of the CDR3 is TGTGCCAGCAGCTTAGATCTCGGGGAAAACACTGAAGCTTTCTTT. The whole variable domain, filled in from reference TRBV11-2 and TRBJ1-1, reads EAGVAQSPRYKIIEKRQSVAFWCNPISGHATLYWYQQILGQGPKLLIQFQNNGVVDDSQLPKDRFSAERLKGVDSTLKIQPAKLEDSAVYLCASSLDLGENTEAFFGQGTRLTVV.

This clonotype was counted only a few times. This chain joins TRBV9 and TRBJ2-2; D remains ambiguous. Looked up from germline, CDR1 is SGDLS and CDR2 is YYNGEE. V was cut by 4 bases and J by 6 bases, with 10 bases left in between. The CDR3 has 13 residues. In nucleotides, the CDR3 is TGTGCCAGCAGCTCAATAGCCTCCGGGGAGCTGTTTTTT. Its translation is CASSSIASGELFF. The variable domain in full, with the rest retrieved from reference TRBV9 and TRBJ2-2, is DSGVTQTPKHLITATGQRVTLRCSPRSGDLSVYWYQQSLDQGLQFLIQYYNGEERAKGNILERFSAQQFPDLHSELNLSSLELGDSALYFCASSSIASGELFFGEGSRLTVL.

The V call is TRBV5-6, the J call TRBJ2-7; D gene uncertain. CDR3 length: 12 amino acids. The V gene lost 4 bases and the J gene lost 2 bases, with 7 bases spanning the gap. Germline lookup yields CDR1 SGHDT and CDR2 YYEEEE. This CDR3 is CASSTSPYEQYF. The CDR3 region has the DNA TGTGCCAGCAGCACCTCCCCCTACGAGCAGTACTTC.

This clonotype was seen more than once but under ten times. This chain connects TRBV10-3 to TRBJ2-5; 10 bases fit TRBD1. CDR3 size: 12 residues. Germline V gene data show CDR1 as ENHRY and CDR2 as SYGVKD. The V segment lost 8 bases and the J segment 5 bases; nucleotides outside the gene matches: 2. CDR3 sequence: CAIGQGDETQYF. CDR3 DNA: TGTGCCATCGGACAGGGGGATGAGACCCAGTACTTC.

The genes are TRBV6-2 or TRBV6-3 and TRBJ2-7; perhaps D is TRBD1 or TRBD2 (5 bases each). V dropped 6 bases and J dropped 1 base, with 22 bases sitting between them. Germline assignment: CDR1 MNHEY and CDR2 SVGEGT. The CDR3 is made up of 17 amino acids. As DNA, the CDR3 is TGTGCCAGCAGCCCCGTATCGGGGCCCACCCTATCCTACGAGCAGTACTTC. Its protein product is CASSPVSGPTLSYEQYF.

This clonotype was observed at least ten times. The chain links TRBV7-2 to TRBJ2-7, with 9 bases identical to TRBD1. The V and J ends lost 2 bases and 5 bases, in that order; junction bases with no gene match: 7. Germline V gene lookup returns CDR1 SGHTA and CDR2 FQGNSA. The CDR3 covers 15 residues. CDR3 coding DNA: TGTGCCAGCAGCTTATCCGGGACAGGGTGGGACGAGCAGTACTTC. Amino acid sequence: CASSLSGTGWDEQYF.

This clonotype has more than one count but fewer than ten. The chain has TRBV6-5 and TRBJ1-1, with 8 nucleotides matching TRBD1. CDR1 and CDR2 from the germline V gene are MNHEY and SVGAGI. This CDR3 contains 14 residues. J lost 5 bases, V lost 2 bases, and 4 bases had no gene match. The DNA for the CDR3 is TGTGCCAGCAGTTACACAGGGGGATATACTGAAGCTTTCTTT. Its translation is CASSYTGGYTEAFF.

This clonotype was found many times. The chain combines TRBV28 with TRBJ1-2, with D unclear. The CDR3 spans 14 residues. CDR1 and CDR2 from the germline V gene are MDHEN and SYDVKM. With 7 bases removed from V and 3 bases from J, the gap between germline ends came to 15 bases. The CDR3 is CASTPAERDYGYTF. In DNA, the CDR3 is TGTGCCAGCACCCCAGCGGAAAGAGACTATGGCTACACCTTC.

This clonotype was seen repeatedly, ten times or more. J is TRBJ2-7 and V is TRBV12-3 or TRBV12-4; D ambiguous. V gave up 3 bases and J gave up 0 bases, with 9 bases separating them. There are 14 residues in the CDR3. The CDR3 bases are TGTGCCAGCAGTTTGGGCACAGACTCCTACGAGCAGTACTTC. Residues: CASSLGTDSYEQYF.

This chain connects TRBV29-1 to TRBJ1-2, with unresolved D. The CDR3 is 14 amino acids. V was shortened by 6 bases and J by 8 bases, with 22 bases between the two germline ends. CDR1 is SQVTM, CDR2 ANQGSEA, per germline. In nucleotides, the CDR3 is TGCAGCGTAGGGCAGCCTGAAAAGTTGAGAGGCTACACCTTC. Its translation: CSVGQPEKLRGYTF.

This clonotype was counted ten times or more. The chain combines TRBV18 with TRBJ1-4; 8 bases line up with TRBD1. With 1 base clipped from V and 7 bases from J, the junction kept 5 bases outside the gene matches. Germline CDR1 is KGHSH and CDR2 is LQKENI. The length of the CDR3 is 15 residues. The CDR3 nucleotides read TGTGCCAGCTCACCACTTAGGGACAGGACTGAAAAACTGTTTTTT. Its translation: CASSPLRDRTEKLFF.

This sequence joins TRBV7-2 and TRBJ2-1, with 7 bases that match TRBD2. CDR3 size: 14 residues. Germline V gives CDR1 SGHTA, CDR2 FQGNSA. Trimming took 4 bases from V and 5 from J; bases not matched to a gene: 5. CDR3 protein: CASSSSGLDNEQFF. DNA of the CDR3: TGTGCCAGCAGCTCTAGCGGACTAGACAATGAGCAGTTCTTC.

This rearrangement joins TRBV3-1 to TRBJ2-5; D is tentatively TRBD1 or TRBD2 (7 bases each). Germline assignment: CDR1 LGHDT and CDR2 YNNKEL (reference sequence). Trimming cost V 3 bases and J 9 bases, with 17 bases left between them. This CDR3 is 14 amino acids long. The CDR3 DNA follows: TGTGCCAGCAGCCAGGCGAGGGGGCGGGAGTCCCAGTACTTC. It yields the protein CASSQARGRESQYF.

This chain links TRBV11-2 with TRBJ2-2, with TRBD1 as a possible D gene (5 bases). The CDR3 has 15 amino acids. In germline, CDR1 is SGHAT, CDR2 FQNNGV. V lost 5 bases and J lost 3, with 13 bases in between. The CDR3 nucleotides read TGTGCCAGCAGCGTCGACAGACCCCACACCGGGGAGCTGTTTTTT. Translating it yields CASSVDRPHTGELFF.

The chain has TRBV20-1 and TRBJ1-2; 8 bases are shared with TRBD1. Trimming cost V 6 bases and J 1 base; bases outside gene matches: 10. The germline gives CDR1 DFQATT, CDR2 SNEGSKA (reference sequence). The CDR3 extends over 15 amino acids. CDR3 in DNA: TGCAGTGCCCATGACGGACAGGGAGTTAACTATGGCTACACCTTC. Translating gives CSAHDGQGVNYGYTF.

V and J are TRBV27 and TRBJ2-3, with a tentative D call TRBD1 (6 bases). The CDR3 has 15 amino acids. Germline CDR1 MNHEY, CDR2 SMNVEV (reference sequence). Trimming left V 3 bases short and J 1 base short, with 11 bases between. In DNA, the CDR3 is TGTGCCAGCAGTTTGGGGGCCAGGCGCACAGATACGCAGTATTTT. Translation gives CASSLGARRTDTQYF.

This clonotype was recorded a few times. The chain joins TRBV7-2 to TRBJ2-5; no firm D call. Trimming shortened V by 1 base and J by 2 bases, and 17 bases separated the two germline ends. Germline-derived CDR1 and CDR2 are SGHTA and FQGNSA. CDR3 size: 17 residues. The CDR3 nucleotides read TGTGCCAGCAGCTTAGTATATTTTGGGGTGGGACAAGAGACCCAGTACTTC. Translating it yields CASSLVYFGVGQETQYF.

CDR3 in amino acids: CASSQRTATGELFF. CDR3 DNA: TGTGCCAGCAGCCAGAGGACGGCAACCGGGGAGCTGTTTTTT. The V call is TRBV3-1, the J call TRBJ2-2; D gene unclear. There are 14 residues in the CDR3. Trimming removed 3 bases at V and 5 bases at J, with 10 bases between. Germline loops: CDR1 LGHDT, CDR2 YNNKEL (reference sequence).

The chain uses TRBV6-9 and TRBJ2-7; 7 bases align to TRBD2. CDR1 and CDR2 from the germline V gene are MNHGY and SVAAGI. J lost 6 bases, V lost 3 bases, and 8 bases had no gene match. The CDR3 covers 14 residues. The CDR3 reads CASSYAGEFGEQYF. The CDR3 region has the DNA TGTGCCAGCAGTTACGCGGGAGAATTTGGCGAGCAGTACTTC.